The 31 T cell receptor beta chains listed next were all sequenced from one sample in a study of blood T cell repertoires in COVID-19. Sequencing was performed with immunoSEQ multiplex PCR; in TCRdb, only in-frame clones are kept and a portion is missing. The table includes roughly 100,000 clones, roughly 90% detected once. Input material: peripheral blood. All receptors come from a woman aged 55 to 70 with acute or convalescent COVID-19.

This chain links TRBV5-1 with TRBJ2-1, with 9 bases aligning to TRBD2. This CDR3 spans 15 amino acids. Germline values: CDR1 SGHRS, CDR2 YFSETQ. The ends lost 0 bases at V and 6 bases at J; junction bases unmatched: 4. The CDR3 protein is CASSLAGGRGNEQFF. CDR3 nucleotide sequence: TGCGCCAGCAGCTTGGCCGGCGGGAGGGGCAATGAGCAGTTCTTC.

The V call is TRBV15, the J call TRBJ2-3; TRBD1 matches at 8 bases. The CDR3 length is 16 residues. Per germline, CDR1 LNHNV and CDR2 YYDKDF (reference sequence). V shed 0 bases and J 5 bases; nucleotides not matched to a gene: 7. The CDR3 nucleotides read TGTGCCACCAGCAGAGATTCAGGGGGCGCGGGAGATACGCAGTATTTT. Protein sequence: CATSRDSGGAGDTQYF.

This rearrangement joins TRBV2 to TRBJ2-2; no clear D gene. Germline V gene lookup returns CDR1 SNHLY and CDR2 FYNNEI. CDR3 length equals 13 residues. The ends were cut back, 6 bases at V and 5 bases at J, with 10 bases in the middle. CDR3 nucleotide sequence: TGTGCCAGCAGCGCTTCGGTTACCGGGGAGCTGTTTTTT. It translates to CASSASVTGELFF.

V gene TRBV6-5 combines with J gene TRBJ1-1; 8 nucleotides line up with TRBD1. The length of the CDR3 is 13 residues. V gave up 11 bases and J gave up 2 bases; unmatched junction bases: 7. The germline CDR1 and CDR2 sequences are MNHEY and SVGAGI. The CDR3 protein is CAGMDRDNTEAFF. CDR3 nucleotides: TGTGCCGGGATGGACAGGGATAACACTGAAGCTTTCTTT.

The V and J genes are TRBV3-1 (or the pseudogene TRBV3-2) and TRBJ2-1, with 7 nucleotides matching TRBD2. V dropped 2 bases and J dropped 3; count of bases not matched to a gene: 4. Germline CDR1 reads LGHDT; CDR2 reads YNNKEL (reference sequence). CDR3 size: 15 residues. For the CDR3, the DNA is TGTGCCAGCAGCCAACAGCCTAGCGGCTACAATGAGCAGTTCTTC. Its protein is CASSQQPSGYNEQFF.

The CDR3 loop reads CASTRRGENTEAFF. CDR3 DNA: TGTGCCAGCACCCGTCGGGGGGAGAACACTGAAGCTTTCTTT. The chain recombines TRBV6-5 with TRBJ1-1; tentatively, D is TRBD1 (5 bases). CDR1 and CDR2 from the germline V gene are MNHEY and SVGAGI. Between the trimmed V and J ends, which lost 7 bases and 1 base, there was a span of 13 bases. The CDR3 runs 14 residues.

The chain has TRBV4-1 and TRBJ1-4; tentative D call: TRBD1 (5 bases). The CDR3 is 13 amino acids. Trimming pared 10 bases from V and 7 bases from J, leaving 16 bases between. The V gene's germline CDR1 is MGHRA and CDR2 YSYEKL. CDR3 coding DNA: TGCGCCACCTCGACAGTAAATGTTGAAAAACTGTTTTTT. It translates to CATSTVNVEKLFF.

This chain joins TRBV3-1 (or the pseudogene TRBV3-2) and TRBJ1-2, with unresolved D. Deletions cut 1 base from V and 2 bases from J, with 8 bases between. The length of the CDR3 is 14 residues. Germline V gene data show CDR1 as LGHDT and CDR2 as YNNKEL (reference sequence). The CDR3 sequence is CASSQVSLNYGYTF. CDR3 sequence (DNA): TGTGCCAGCAGCCAAGTATCCCTCAACTATGGCTACACCTTC.

The chain links TRBV27 to TRBJ2-5, with a weak D call TRBD1 (6 bases). Germline CDR1 is MNHEY and CDR2 is SMNVEV (reference sequence). This CDR3 has 13 residues. V lost 5 bases to trimming and J lost 3 bases, with 10 bases between them. The CDR3 region is CASSPYREETQYF. For the CDR3, the DNA is TGTGCCAGCAGTCCCTACAGGGAAGAGACCCAGTACTTC.

The chain links TRBV9 to TRBJ1-2, with D perhaps TRBD1 (6 bases). Deletions cut 3 bases from V and 4 bases from J, with 16 bases between. The germline CDR1 and CDR2 sequences are SGDLS and YYNGEE. CDR3 length: 15 amino acids. CDR3 nucleotides: TGTGCCAGCAGCGCCGGACAGCCTTTGGGCTATGGCTACACCTTC. Protein: CASSAGQPLGYGYTF.

The chain joins TRBV12-5 to TRBJ1-5, with D maybe TRBD1 (6 bases). V lost 0 bases and J lost 9, with 15 bases in between. The CDR3 consists of 15 residues. Germline CDR1 reads LGHNT; CDR2 reads FRNRAP. The CDR3 here is CASGLVQGIPGPQHF. The CDR3 bases are TGTGCTAGTGGTTTGGTACAGGGTATTCCGGGGCCCCAGCATTTT.

The V and J genes are TRBV5-1 and TRBJ2-2; TRBD1 matches at 7 bases. V dropped 4 bases and J dropped 4; count of bases not matched to a gene: 10. The CDR3 consists of 16 residues. Germline V gene data show CDR1 as SGHRS and CDR2 as YFSETQ. This chain's CDR3 is CASSQDRARPTGELFF. CDR3 bases: TGCGCCAGCAGCCAAGACAGGGCAAGGCCCACCGGGGAGCTGTTTTTT.

The CDR3 DNA sequence: TGTGCCAGCAGCCCAAGCGGGAGAGGAACCTACGAGCAGTACGTC. Translated, it gives CASSPSGRGTYEQYV. This rearrangement joins TRBV3-1 (or the pseudogene TRBV3-2) to TRBJ2-7, with 8 nucleotides matching TRBD2. The J segment lost 2 bases and the V segment lost 4 bases, leaving 7 bases of the junction unmatched. CDR1 and CDR2 from the germline V gene are LGHDT and YNNKEL (reference sequence). CDR3 length: 15 residues.

The gene calls are TRBV10-3 and TRBJ2-5; D is perhaps TRBD1 (5 bases). V lost 6 bases to trimming and J lost 2 bases, with 16 bases between them. Germline loops: CDR1 ENHRY, CDR2 SYGVKD. This CDR3 has 15 amino acids. The CDR3 region has the DNA TGTGCCATCAGCCAGACAGAACTCACTCAAGAGACCCAGTACTTC. Translated: CAISQTELTQETQYF.

V usage is TRBV29-1 and J usage is TRBJ1-2; 8 bases are shared with TRBD1. The CDR3 consists of 13 residues. CDR1 and CDR2 from the germline V gene are SQVTM and ANQGSEA. The V and J ends lost 4 bases and 8 bases, in that order; junction bases with no gene match: 9. This CDR3 is CSVGDQGARGYTF. CDR3 DNA sequence: TGCAGCGTTGGGGACCAGGGGGCACGAGGCTACACCTTC.

The chain employs TRBV29-1 and TRBJ2-1, with 8 nucleotides matching TRBD2. The CDR3 is 14 residues long. The V gene's germline CDR1 is SQVTM and CDR2 ANQGSEA. The ends lost 6 bases at V and 5 bases at J; junction bases unmatched: 9. The CDR3: CSVASGGVDNEQFF. The CDR3 coding sequence is TGCAGCGTCGCCTCGGGGGGGGTGGACAATGAGCAGTTCTTC.

The genes are TRBV6-5 and TRBJ2-1, with TRBD2 as a possible D gene (5 bases). Germline CDR1 and CDR2: MNHEY and SVGAGI. The CDR3 totals 14 residues. Deletions cut 3 bases from V and 0 bases from J, with 6 bases between. This CDR3 is CASSYGSSYNEQFF. The CDR3 coding sequence is TGTGCCAGCAGTTATGGGAGCTCCTACAATGAGCAGTTCTTC.

The chain carries TRBV6-6 and TRBJ2-7; 8 nucleotides agree with TRBD2. After removal of 6 bases from V and 0 bases from J, the junction contained 10 bases not matched to a gene. The CDR3 has 16 amino acids. The germline CDR1 and CDR2 sequences are MNHNY and SVGAGI (reference sequence). The CDR3 bases are TGTGCCAGCAGCCCAAAGCGGGAGCCTGGCTCCTACGAGCAGTACTTC. Protein: CASSPKREPGSYEQYF.

V and J are TRBV7-9 and TRBJ2-1; D unclear. The germline V gene has CDR1 SEHNR and CDR2 FQNEAQ (reference sequence). The CDR3 extends over 12 amino acids. V was shortened by 4 bases and J by 4 bases, with 5 bases between the two germline ends. CDR3 region: CASSSKYNEQFF. The CDR3 coding sequence is TGTGCCAGCAGCTCCAAATACAATGAGCAGTTCTTC.

The rearrangement links TRBV3-1 (or the pseudogene TRBV3-2) to TRBJ1-5; unclear D gene. V was cut by 5 bases and J by 5 bases, with 22 bases left in between. Germline V gene lookup returns CDR1 LGHDT and CDR2 YNNKEL (reference sequence). This CDR3 has 17 amino acids. The CDR3 sequence: CASSCMIPFWHHQPQHF. For the CDR3, the DNA is TGTGCCAGCAGCTGCATGATTCCATTTTGGCATCATCAGCCCCAGCATTTT.

The chain's CDR3 is CASSMGGGLNEKLFF. The CDR3 DNA reads TGTGCCAGTAGTATGGGGGGGGGCTTGAATGAAAAACTGTTTTTT. The gene calls are TRBV19 and TRBJ1-4; TRBD1 is a possible D gene (6 bases). Germline V gene lookup returns CDR1 LNHDA and CDR2 SQIVND (reference sequence). The V and J ends lost 3 bases and 5 bases respectively, with 13 bases between them. The CDR3 contains 15 residues.

The J gene is TRBJ1-1, the V gene TRBV27; D might be TRBD1 (5 bases). Trimming left V 0 bases short and J 2 bases short, with 22 bases between. This CDR3 comprises 19 residues. Germline loops: CDR1 MNHEY, CDR2 SMNVEV (reference sequence). CDR3 in DNA: TGTGCCAGCAGTTTATCCGGACTAGGTTTAGCAGGGAGTAACACTGAAGCTTTCTTT. Translation: CASSLSGLGLAGSNTEAFF.

V is TRBV25-1 and J is TRBJ2-1; D is uncertain. The length of the CDR3 is 12 residues. Germline CDR1 MGHDK, CDR2 SYGVNS. V lost 5 bases to trimming and J lost 7 bases, with 9 bases between them. The CDR3 spells CASSPRWNEQFF. CDR3 coding DNA: TGTGCCAGCAGTCCGCGGTGGAATGAGCAGTTCTTC.

The rearrangement uses TRBV21-1 and TRBJ2-5; the listed D gene, TRBD1, was not tested against the DNA. TRBV21-1 is labeled a pseudogene. This CDR3 comprises 13 residues. CDR3 amino acids: CASSKGQQETQYF. In nucleotides, the CDR3 is TGTGCCAGCAGCAAGGGACAGCAAGAGACCCAGTACTTC.

This rearrangement joins TRBV12-3 or TRBV12-4 to TRBJ1-5; D is unclear. V was shortened by 5 bases and J by 2 bases, with 7 bases between the two germline ends. The CDR3 is made up of 13 amino acids. CDR3 region: CASSQIGNQPQHF. The CDR3 region has the DNA TGTGCCAGCAGTCAGATCGGCAATCAGCCCCAGCATTTT.

The genes are TRBV12-5 and TRBJ2-7; 7 nucleotides line up with TRBD1. V lost 1 base and J lost 3; bases outside the gene matches: 0. Germline V gene lookup returns CDR1 LGHNT and CDR2 FRNRAP. There are 13 residues in the CDR3. The CDR3 sequence: CASGLGQGYEQYF. In DNA form, the CDR3 reads TGTGCTAGTGGTTTGGGACAGGGCTACGAGCAGTACTTC.

V usage is TRBV11-3 and J usage is TRBJ2-3; 9 nucleotides align to TRBD1. The CDR3 covers 16 residues. Germline loops: CDR1 SGHNT, CDR2 YENEEA. V was clipped by 5 bases and J by 7 bases; unmatched bases: 13. CDR3 amino acids: CASSRTGTGYVHTQYF. CDR3 coding DNA: TGTGCCAGCAGCAGAACCGGGACAGGGTACGTGCATACGCAGTATTTT.

The chain carries TRBV27 and TRBJ1-6; 9 nucleotides line up with TRBD1. J was trimmed by 4 bases and V by 6 bases; bases with no gene match: 7. Germline V gene data show CDR1 as MNHEY and CDR2 as SMNVEV (reference sequence). The CDR3 is 16 amino acids. CDR3 coding DNA: TGTGCCAGCAGCAAAAACGACAGGGGGTATAATTCACCCCTCCACTTT. It encodes CASSKNDRGYNSPLHF.

V gene TRBV7-6 combines with J gene TRBJ1-6; D unclear. The CDR3 has 15 amino acids. In germline, CDR1 is SGHVS, CDR2 FNYEAQ. V lost 5 bases, J lost 10 bases, and 18 bases lay in between. The CDR3 loop reads CASSPSRGLGSPLHF. CDR3 DNA sequence: TGTGCCAGCAGCCCAAGTCGGGGTTTGGGATCACCCCTCCACTTT.

Only one count was recorded for this clone. The chain joins TRBV27 to TRBJ2-5; 7 nucleotides agree with TRBD1. The CDR3 runs 15 residues. The V gene end was trimmed by 8 bases and the J gene end by 5 bases; junction bases not matched to a gene: 14. Germline V gene lookup returns CDR1 MNHEY and CDR2 SMNVEV (reference sequence). CDR3 in DNA: TGTGCCAGCGGCCAGGGCAGGGGGTATTCGGAGACCCAGTACTTC. Translating gives CASGQGRGYSETQYF.

This chain links TRBV6-5 with TRBJ2-1; D remains ambiguous. The CDR3 extends over 14 amino acids. Germline CDR1 is MNHEY and CDR2 is SVGAGI. The germline V and J ends were trimmed by 0 bases and 4 bases, with 7 bases remaining between them. The chain's CDR3 is CASSYSIAYNEQFF. In nucleotides, the CDR3 is TGTGCCAGCAGTTACTCGATAGCTTACAATGAGCAGTTCTTC.